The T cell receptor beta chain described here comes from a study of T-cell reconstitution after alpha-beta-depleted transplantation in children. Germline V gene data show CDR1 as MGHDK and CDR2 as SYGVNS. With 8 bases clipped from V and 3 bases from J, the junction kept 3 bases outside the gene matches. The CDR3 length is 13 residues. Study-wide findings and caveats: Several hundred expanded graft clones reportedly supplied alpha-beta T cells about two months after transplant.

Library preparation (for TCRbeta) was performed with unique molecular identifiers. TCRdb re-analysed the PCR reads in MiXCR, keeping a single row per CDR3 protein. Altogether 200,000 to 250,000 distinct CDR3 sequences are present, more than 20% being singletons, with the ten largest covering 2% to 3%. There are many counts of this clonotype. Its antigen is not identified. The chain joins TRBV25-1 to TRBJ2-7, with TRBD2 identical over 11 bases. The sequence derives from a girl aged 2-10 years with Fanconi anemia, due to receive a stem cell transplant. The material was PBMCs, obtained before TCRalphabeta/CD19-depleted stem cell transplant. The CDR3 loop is CASSGLAVYEQYF. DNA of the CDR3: TGTGCCAGCTCGGGACTAGCGGTCTACGAGCAGTACTTC.